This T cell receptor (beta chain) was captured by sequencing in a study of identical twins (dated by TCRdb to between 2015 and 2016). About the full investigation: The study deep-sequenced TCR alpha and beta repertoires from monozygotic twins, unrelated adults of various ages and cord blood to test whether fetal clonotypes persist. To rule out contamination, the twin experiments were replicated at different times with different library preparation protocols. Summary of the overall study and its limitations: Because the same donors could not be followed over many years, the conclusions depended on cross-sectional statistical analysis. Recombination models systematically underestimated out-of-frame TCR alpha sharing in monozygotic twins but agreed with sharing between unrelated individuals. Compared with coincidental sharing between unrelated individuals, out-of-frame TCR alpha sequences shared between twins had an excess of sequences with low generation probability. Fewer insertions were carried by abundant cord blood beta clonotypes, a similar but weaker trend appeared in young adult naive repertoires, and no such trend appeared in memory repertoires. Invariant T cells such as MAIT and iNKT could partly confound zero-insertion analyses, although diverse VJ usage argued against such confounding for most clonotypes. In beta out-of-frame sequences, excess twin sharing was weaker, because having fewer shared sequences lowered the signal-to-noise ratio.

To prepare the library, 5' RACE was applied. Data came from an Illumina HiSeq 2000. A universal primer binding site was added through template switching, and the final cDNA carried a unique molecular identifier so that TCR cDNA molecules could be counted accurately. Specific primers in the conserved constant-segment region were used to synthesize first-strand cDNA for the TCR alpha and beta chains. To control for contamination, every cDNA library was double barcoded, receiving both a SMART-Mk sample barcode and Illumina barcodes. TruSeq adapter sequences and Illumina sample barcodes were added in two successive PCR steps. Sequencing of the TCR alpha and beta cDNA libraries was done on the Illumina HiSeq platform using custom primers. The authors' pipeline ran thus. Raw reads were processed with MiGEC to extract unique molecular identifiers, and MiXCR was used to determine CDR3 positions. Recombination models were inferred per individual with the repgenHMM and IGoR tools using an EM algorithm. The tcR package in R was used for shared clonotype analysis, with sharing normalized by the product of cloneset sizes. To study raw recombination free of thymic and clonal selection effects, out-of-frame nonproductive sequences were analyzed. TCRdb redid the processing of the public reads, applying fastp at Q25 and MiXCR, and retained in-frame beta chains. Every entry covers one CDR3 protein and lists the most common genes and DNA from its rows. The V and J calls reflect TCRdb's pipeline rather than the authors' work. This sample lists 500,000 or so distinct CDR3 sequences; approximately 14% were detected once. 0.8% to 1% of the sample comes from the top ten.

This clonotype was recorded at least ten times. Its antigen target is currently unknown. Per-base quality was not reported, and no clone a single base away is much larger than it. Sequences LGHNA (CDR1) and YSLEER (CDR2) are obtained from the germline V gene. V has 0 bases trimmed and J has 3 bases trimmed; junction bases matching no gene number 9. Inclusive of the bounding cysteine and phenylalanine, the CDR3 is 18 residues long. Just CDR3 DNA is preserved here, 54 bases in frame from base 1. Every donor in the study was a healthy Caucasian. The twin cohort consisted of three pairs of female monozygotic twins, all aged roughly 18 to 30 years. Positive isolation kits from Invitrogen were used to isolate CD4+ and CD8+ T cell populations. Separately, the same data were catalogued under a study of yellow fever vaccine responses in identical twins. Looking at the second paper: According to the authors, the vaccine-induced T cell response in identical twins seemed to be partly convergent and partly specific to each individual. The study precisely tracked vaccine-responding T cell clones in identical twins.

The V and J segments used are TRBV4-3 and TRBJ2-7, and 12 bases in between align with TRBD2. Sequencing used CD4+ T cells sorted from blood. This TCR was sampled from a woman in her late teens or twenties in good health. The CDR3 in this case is CASSQDLGLAGTYYEQYF. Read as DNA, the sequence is TGCGCCAGCAGCCAAGATCTTGGACTAGCGGGAACCTACTACGAGCAGTACTTC.